The clone carrying this TCR beta chain was detected only a few times. Its specificity is unknown. The data derive from a study of identical twins. Overall study results and limits: Twins shared out-of-frame alpha sequences with excess low generation probability. Fewer insertions were carried by abundant cord blood beta clonotypes, but none was seen in memory repertoires.

The CDR3 has 15 amino acids. V was pared by 2 bases and J by 6 bases, with 9 bases of the junction left unmatched. TCRdb analysed the 5' RACE reads with MiXCR anew, one entry per CDR3 protein. This table holds 350,000 to 450,000 distinct CDR3 sequences, around 18% found once. Sequencing was done on a sample of naive T cells sorted from blood. This rearrangement joins TRBV12-3 or TRBV12-4 to TRBJ2-7; 8 nucleotides align to TRBD2. The sequence was obtained from a man aged 45-65 years in good health. As DNA, the CDR3 is TGTGCCAGCAGTTTATGGGTCGGGAGGGCCCGCGAGCAGTACTTC. Its protein product is CASSLWVGRAREQYF.